The rows below give T cell receptor beta chains drawn from one sample of a study of T cell responses to AZD1222 COVID-19 vaccine. Profiled with immunoSEQ multiplex PCR; TCRdb holds only in-frame clones, not every one. The sample yields some 100,000 clones, roughly 90% seen once. Sequencing was performed on peripheral blood, taken on day 0 of AZD1222 vaccination. Source of these receptors: an adult in good health. CDR3s leave out the opening cysteine and the closing phenylalanine or tryptophan. Clone size is shown for a subset of rows, as once, few, many or a class of expanded clone.

TRBV5-1	TRBJ1-1	.	ASSYQTGNTEAF
TRBV4-2	TRBJ1-2	.	ASSQGILTVNYGYT
TRBV5-6	TRBJ1-2	.	ASSSSRDIFFYGYT
TRBV25-1	TRBJ1-2	.	ASSVGQFLYT
TRBV6-2/TRBV6-3	TRBJ1-5	once	ASSSTGFVQPQH
TRBV9	TRBJ1-2	.	ASSGRTGTHGYT
TRBV21-1	TRBJ1-5	.	ASLSPGDRYNQPQH
TRBV4-2	TRBJ1-2	.	ASSQDTGRTNYGYT
TRBV3-1/TRBV3-2	TRBJ1-5	.	ASSYVPQH
TRBV9	TRBJ2-1	.	ASSVADLSYNEQF
TRBV19	TRBJ1-4	.	ASSDALYRQRDEKLF
TRBV28	TRBJ2-4	.	ASSLHTGGAKNIQY
TRBV6-6	TRBJ2-1	.	ASSHLGGRNNEQF
TRBV7-2	TRBJ2-1	once	ASSLAYQTWHEQF
TRBV3-1/TRBV3-2	TRBJ2-2	once	ASSPNLPGTSGGAGHGELF
TRBV5-1	TRBJ2-2	.	ASSSKDRLTGELF
TRBV27	TRBJ2-7	.	ASSFISKDYEQY
TRBV4-1	TRBJ2-2	few	ASSQRFLGELF
TRBV27	TRBJ1-5	.	ASSRDTNQPQH
TRBV7-8	TRBJ1-1	once	ASGPGVTEAF
TRBV28	TRBJ2-5	.	ASSLYGTGWGETQY
TRBV5-4	TRBJ1-1	once	ASSLDQNTEAF
TRBV28	TRBJ1-5	.	ASSLSRQGVRPQH
TRBV12-3/TRBV12-4	TRBJ1-1	.	ASSLRGNEAF
TRBV7-6	TRBJ1-2	once	ASSSGQNYGYT
TRBV9	TRBJ2-3	.	ASSPWTSGGDTQY
TRBV19	TRBJ1-5	.	ASSKGAGPYSNQPQH
TRBV29-1	TRBJ1-1	few	SASSRGRNTEAF
TRBV28	TRBJ2-7	.	ASSIHRPQIHYEQY
TRBV11-3	TRBJ1-3	.	ASSSREGNTIY
TRBV7-2	TRBJ1-2	.	ASSLEGIDAHYGYT
TRBV29-1	TRBJ2-7	.	SVESGGTYEQY
TRBV6-5	TRBJ1-1	.	ASGEIEAF
TRBV5-4	TRBJ1-3	.	ASSLQGTSGNTIY
TRBV4-3	TRBJ2-5	few	ASSQDLTSGPQETQY
TRBV7-2	TRBJ2-7	.	ASSSPSTYEQY
TRBV15	TRBJ1-1	.	ATSRQGTDTEAF
TRBV14	TRBJ1-1	.	ASSQTGEIEAF
TRBV7-7	TRBJ2-3	once	ASSLRLGTDTQY
TRBV10-2	TRBJ1-2	.	ASSEFFTGTDNYLP
TRBV7-6	TRBJ2-2	.	ASSRTSGGLNTGELF
TRBV5-5	TRBJ2-7	.	ASRVDRGGVYEQY
TRBV28	TRBJ1-4	medium-sized	ASSKTGSNEKLF
TRBV4-3	TRBJ2-7	.	ASSQERGFYEQY
TRBV6-5	TRBJ1-6	.	ASSYLRGHSPLH
TRBV6-5	TRBJ1-1	.	ASIRTVDSHTEAF
TRBV5-5	TRBJ1-6	.	ASTKVGQGSPLH
TRBV11-3	TRBJ2-2	.	ASSPGQGKYTGELF
TRBV30	TRBJ2-4	.	AWRVTSVQY
TRBV30	TRBJ1-6	.	AWSVSDSNSPLH
TRBV18	TRBJ2-5	.	ASSPESVETQY
TRBV7-9	TRBJ1-4	.	ASSLALSGFGEKLF
TRBV10-3	TRBJ1-1	.	AISETEGRNDEAF
TRBV7-3	TRBJ1-5	.	ASSPQGGQPQH
TRBV5-6	TRBJ1-2	once	ASSNRQGSHYGYT